Listed here is a single T cell receptor beta chain. Other DNA sequences of this sample code for an identical CDR3. This record belongs to a study of blood T cell repertoires in COVID-19. Study-wide context: COVID-19 samples collected from the United States, Italy and Spain covered acute and convalescent phases. PBMCs, B-cell-depleted T cells, or T cells were the source of the cDNA or gDNA that made up the material.

In the authors' methods: Reference gene primer amplification gave nucleated cell count estimates. TCRdb's copy holds only in-frame clones and misses some; the assay was immunoSEQ multiplex PCR. V and J calls and clone size are copied from that table; D and trimming were computed from the DNA. The sample records 30,000 to 45,000 clones, approximately 80% being singletons. The specimen was peripheral blood. This receptor was obtained from a man aged 55-75 years with active COVID-19.

CDR3 sequence reads: CSARSGHEQYF. Written as DNA, the CDR3 is TGCAGTGCTAGGTCTGGGCACGAGCAGTACTTC. This chain links TRBV20-1 with TRBJ2-7; D gene unclear. V shed 3 bases and J shed 5 bases, with 8 bases lying between them. CDR1 DFQATT and CDR2 SNEGSKA come from the germline V gene (reference sequence). The CDR3 covers 11 residues.